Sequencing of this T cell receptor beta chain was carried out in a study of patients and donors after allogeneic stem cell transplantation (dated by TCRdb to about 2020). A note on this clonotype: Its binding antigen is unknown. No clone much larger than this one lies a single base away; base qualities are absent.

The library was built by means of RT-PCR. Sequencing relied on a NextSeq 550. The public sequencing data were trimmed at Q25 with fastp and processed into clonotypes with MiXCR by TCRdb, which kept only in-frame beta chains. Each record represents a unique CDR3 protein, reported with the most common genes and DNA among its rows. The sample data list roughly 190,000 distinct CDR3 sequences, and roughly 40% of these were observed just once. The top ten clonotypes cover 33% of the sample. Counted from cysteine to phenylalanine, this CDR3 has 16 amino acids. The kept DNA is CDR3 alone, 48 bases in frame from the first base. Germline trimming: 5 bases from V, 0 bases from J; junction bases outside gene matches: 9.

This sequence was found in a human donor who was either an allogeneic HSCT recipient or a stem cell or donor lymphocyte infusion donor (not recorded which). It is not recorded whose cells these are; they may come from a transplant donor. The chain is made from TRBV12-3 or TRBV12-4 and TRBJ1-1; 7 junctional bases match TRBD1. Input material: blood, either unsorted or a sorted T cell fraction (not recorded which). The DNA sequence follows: TGTGCCAGCAGTCTGGGGACAGTACCGATGAACACTGAAGCTTTCTTT. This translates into CASSLGTVPMNTEAFF.